This T cell receptor (beta chain) was sequenced during a study of T cell responses to AZD1222 COVID-19 vaccine. Study results and caveats: Nearly half of unique spike-specific TCRs reportedly avoided B.1.351 and B.1.1.7 mutated regions. Baseline serostatus was positive in only a handful of AZD1222 recipients. All repertoire sampling was performed exclusively after the peak T cell response.

TCRdb keeps only in-frame clones here, not all; method: immunoSEQ multiplex PCR. Found here are tens of thousands of clones, around 80% of them singletons; the top ten hold roughly half. In germline, CDR1 is SNHLY, CDR2 FYNNEI. Between the trimmed V and J ends, which lost 3 bases and 2 bases, there was a span of 8 bases. This CDR3 comprises 14 residues. Comments on this clone: What it binds is not known.

The sequencing used peripheral blood, collected on day 0 of AZD1222 vaccination. The source is an adult in good health. This chain links TRBV2 with TRBJ1-5; D call uncertain. Written as DNA, the CDR3 is TGTGCCAGCAGTGACAGTAGTCGCAATCAGCCCCAGCATTTT. This codes for CASSDSSRNQPQHF.